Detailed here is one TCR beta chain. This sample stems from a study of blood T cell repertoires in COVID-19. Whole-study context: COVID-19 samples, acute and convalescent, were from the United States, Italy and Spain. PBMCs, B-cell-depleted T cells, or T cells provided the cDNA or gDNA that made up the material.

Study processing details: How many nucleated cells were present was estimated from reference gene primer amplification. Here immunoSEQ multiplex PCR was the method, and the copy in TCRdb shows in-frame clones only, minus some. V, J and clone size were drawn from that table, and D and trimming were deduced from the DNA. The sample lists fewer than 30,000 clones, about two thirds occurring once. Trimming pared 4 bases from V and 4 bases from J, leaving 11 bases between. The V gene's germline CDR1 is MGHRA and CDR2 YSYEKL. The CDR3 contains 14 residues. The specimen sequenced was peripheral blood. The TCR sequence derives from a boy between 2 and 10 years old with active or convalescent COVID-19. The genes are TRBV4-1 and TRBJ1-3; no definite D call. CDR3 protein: CASSPSRTGNTIYF. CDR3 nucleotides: TGCGCCAGCAGCCCTTCTAGAACGGGAAACACCATATATTTT.